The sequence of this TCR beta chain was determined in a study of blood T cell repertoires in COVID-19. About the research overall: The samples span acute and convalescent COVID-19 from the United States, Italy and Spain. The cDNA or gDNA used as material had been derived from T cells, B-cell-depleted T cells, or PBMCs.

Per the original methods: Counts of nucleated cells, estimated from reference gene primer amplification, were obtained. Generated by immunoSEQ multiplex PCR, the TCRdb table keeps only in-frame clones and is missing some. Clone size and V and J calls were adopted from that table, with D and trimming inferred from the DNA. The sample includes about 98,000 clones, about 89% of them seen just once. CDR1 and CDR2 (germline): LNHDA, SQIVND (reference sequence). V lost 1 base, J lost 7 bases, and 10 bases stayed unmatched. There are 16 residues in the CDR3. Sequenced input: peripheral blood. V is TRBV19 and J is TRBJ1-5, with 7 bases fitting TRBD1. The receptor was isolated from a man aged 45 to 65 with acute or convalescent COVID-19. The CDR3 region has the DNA TGTGCCAGTAGTATAGCCGGGACAGCAGCAGGACAGCCCCAGCATTTT. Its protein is CASSIAGTAAGQPQHF.